This TCR beta chain came from a study of human versus mouse CDR3 diversity and MHC coevolution. Germline assignment: CDR1 LNHDA and CDR2 SQIVND (reference sequence). V gave up 4 bases and J gave up 1 base, with 19 bases separating them. The CDR3 runs to 17 residues. Naive CD4 T cells were sorted as CD45RO-negative, CD62L-positive. Libraries were prepared by immunoSEQ multiplex PCR; TCRdb keeps only in-frame clonotypes and omits some of them. The table has about 83,000 clones, approximately 90% seen once. The chain joins TRBV19 to TRBJ1-2; possibly TRBD1 for D (5 bases). Sequences were obtained from naive CD4+ T cells from blood. Subset given: CD45RO-negative CD62L-positive naive CD4 T cells. This TCR derives from a person aged 30-69 years in good health. The CDR3 sequence: CASSTYPGLQDNYGYTF. For the CDR3, the DNA is TGTGCCAGTAGTACCTATCCGGGACTCCAAGATAACTATGGCTACACCTTC.